The 14 T cell receptor beta chains listed next were all sequenced from one sample in a study of beta chain features in type 1 diabetes. Study results and limitations: Shortening of TCRB CDR3s, moderate but significant, appeared in all four CD4+ subsets of Type 1 diabetes patients.

The sequenced template was cDNA made from the entire isolated RNA. Sequenced by immunoSEQ multiplex PCR; TCRdb stores in-frame clones only, minus some. The sample has some 280,000 clones, approximately 14% seen once. Their antigens are not known. Material: naive CD4+ T cells from blood. Receptor source: a man aged 30 to 45 with type 1 diabetes.

This clone has only a few counts. The chain is built from TRBV6-5 and TRBJ2-7; 8 bases fit TRBD1. The CDR3 length is 14 residues. The trim removed 6 bases at V and 6 bases at J, leaving 10 bases unmatched. Germline V gene lookup returns CDR1 MNHEY and CDR2 SVGAGI. The CDR3 protein is CASSPGQGTGEQYF. CDR3 nucleotide sequence: TGTGCCAGCAGCCCAGGACAGGGCACCGGCGAGCAGTACTTC.

The genes are TRBV7-2 and TRBJ2-3, with TRBD1 matching 8 bases. CDR1 and CDR2 from the germline V gene are SGHTA and FQGNSA. The CDR3 runs to 14 residues. J lost 6 bases, V lost 3 bases, and 5 bases had no gene match. The CDR3 loop reads CASSFQGAGDTQYF. For the CDR3, the DNA is TGTGCCAGCAGCTTCCAGGGGGCGGGGGATACGCAGTATTTT.

This clone was seen a handful of times. V usage is TRBV5-1 and J usage is TRBJ2-2; perhaps TRBD2 as D (5 bases). Trimming shortened V by 3 bases and J by 6 bases, and 21 bases separated the two germline ends. The CDR3 consists of 17 residues. CDR1 and CDR2 from the germline V gene are SGHRS and YFSETQ. The CDR3 DNA reads TGCGCCAGCAGCTGGGGAGCGGAGAGGGCTCTCTCCGGGGAGCTGTTTTTT. Translated, it gives CASSWGAERALSGELFF. Filled out from reference TRBV5-1 and TRBJ2-2, the complete variable domain reads KAGVTQTPRYLIKTRGQQVTLSCSPISGHRSVSWYQQTPGQGLQFLFEYFSETQRNKGNFPGRFSGRQFSNSRSEMNVSTLELGDSALYLCASSWGAERALSGELFFGEGSRLTVL.

This clone was counted only a few times. The genes are TRBV27 and TRBJ2-3, with 10 bases that match TRBD2. The germline V gene encodes CDR1 MNHEY and CDR2 SMNVEV (reference sequence). Unmatched junction bases numbered 10, after V lost 6 bases and J lost 4 bases. This CDR3 contains 16 residues. The CDR3 nucleotides read TGTGCCAGCAGCACACCAAGGACTAGCGGAGCAGATACGCAGTATTTT. Protein: CASSTPRTSGADTQYF.

This clone came up a few times. The rearrangement links TRBV5-4 to TRBJ2-1, with D maybe TRBD2 (5 bases). This CDR3 spans 15 amino acids. V was pared by 4 bases and J by 3 bases, with 14 bases between. Germline V gene lookup returns CDR1 SGHNT and CDR2 YYREEE (reference sequence). This chain's CDR3 is CASSHLVGVYNEQFF. The CDR3 DNA sequence: TGTGCCAGCAGCCACCTTGTGGGAGTCTACAATGAGCAGTTCTTC.

This clone was counted between two and nine times. The J gene is TRBJ1-5, the V gene TRBV2; D gene uncertain. V was trimmed by 8 bases and J by 6 bases, leaving 14 bases between them. The germline gives CDR1 SNHLY, CDR2 FYNNEI. The CDR3 consists of 13 residues. CDR3 nucleotides: TGTGCCAGCCGCGGAGAGTCGGGTCAGCCCCAGCATTTT. Its protein product is CASRGESGQPQHF.

The chain carries TRBV6-5 and TRBJ2-7, with TRBD2 matching over 7 bases. This CDR3 region has 15 residues. J was trimmed by 2 bases and V by 8 bases; bases with no gene match: 12. CDR1 and CDR2 from the germline V gene are MNHEY and SVGAGI. CDR3 sequence: CASEGLPGLTYEQYF. CDR3 in DNA: TGTGCCAGCGAGGGTCTCCCGGGACTAACCTACGAGCAGTACTTC.

The CDR3: CASRKWDREIEQYF. In DNA form, the CDR3 reads TGTGCCAGCAGGAAATGGGACAGGGAAATCGAGCAGTACTTC. The J gene is TRBJ2-7, the V gene TRBV27; TRBD1 matches at 9 bases. V was pared by 6 bases and J by 6 bases, with 9 bases of the junction left unmatched. This CDR3 comprises 14 residues. Germline-derived CDR1 and CDR2 are MNHEY and SMNVEV (reference sequence).

The genes are TRBV5-4 and TRBJ1-2; 8 bases are a match to TRBD1. CDR3 length: 13 residues. CDR1 is SGHNT and CDR2 is YYREEE in the germline V gene (reference sequence). The J segment lost 4 bases and the V segment lost 4 bases, leaving 3 bases of the junction unmatched. CDR3 DNA: TGTGCCAGCAGCCACGACAGGGGCTATGGCTACACCTTC. It encodes CASSHDRGYGYTF.

This chain joins TRBV18 and TRBJ2-1; no firm D call. The CDR3 totals 15 residues. V dropped 6 bases and J dropped 0 bases, with 12 bases sitting between them. CDR1 KGHSH and CDR2 LQKENI come from the germline V gene. CDR3 amino acids: CASSTSQSSYNEQFF. CDR3 nucleotides: TGTGCCAGCTCTACATCACAGAGCTCCTACAATGAGCAGTTCTTC.

This clone was seen more than once but under ten times. V is TRBV5-1 and J is TRBJ2-2, with TRBD2 identical over 7 bases. Germline loops: CDR1 SGHRS, CDR2 YFSETQ. The CDR3 has 15 residues. J gave up 0 bases and V 4 bases, and 3 bases lay outside the gene matches. The CDR3 bases are TGCGCCAGCAGCCTCGGACTAGCGAACACCGGGGAGCTGTTTTTT. Translated, it gives CASSLGLANTGELFF.

Note on this clone: Other nucleotide sequences in the sample specify the same CDR3. The J gene is TRBJ1-3, the V gene TRBV29-1; D might be TRBD1 (6 bases). Germline CDR1 is SQVTM and CDR2 is ANQGSEA. The length of the CDR3 is 15 residues. Trimming took off 7 bases at V and 2 bases at J, with 18 bases between the two ends. This CDR3 is CSASRTERTGNTIYF. The CDR3 nucleotides read TGCAGCGCCTCACGGACAGAACGGACTGGAAACACCATATATTTT.

This clone showed up just a few times. The chain employs TRBV5-1 and TRBJ2-1; D is perhaps TRBD1 (6 bases). Germline assignment: CDR1 SGHRS and CDR2 YFSETQ. Between the trimmed V and J ends, which lost 2 bases and 10 bases, there was a span of 10 bases. CDR3 length: 12 amino acids. The CDR3 loop is CASSLQGSEQFF. CDR3 coding DNA: TGCGCCAGCAGCTTACAGGGATCGGAGCAGTTCTTC. Variable domain in full (rest from reference TRBV5-1 and TRBJ2-1): KAGVTQTPRYLIKTRGQQVTLSCSPISGHRSVSWYQQTPGQGLQFLFEYFSETQRNKGNFPGRFSGRQFSNSRSEMNVSTLELGDSALYLCASSLQGSEQFFGPGTRLTVL.

A few counts support this clone. The chain combines TRBV7-8 with TRBJ2-2; possibly TRBD1 for D (6 bases). This CDR3 comprises 14 residues. The V end lost 6 bases, the J end lost 1 base, and 9 bases lay between the germline ends. CDR1 SGHVS and CDR2 FQNEAQ come from the germline V gene. The CDR3 region is CASRVTGNTGELFF. CDR3 coding DNA: TGTGCCAGCAGGGTGACAGGGAACACCGGGGAGCTGTTTTTT.